These 20 T cell receptor beta chains originate from one sample sequenced in a study of T cell repertoires in cytomegalovirus infection. Using its own MiXCR run on the reads, TCRdb lists one record per CDR3 protein. The sample lists about 460,000 distinct CDR3 sequences; about 11% were seen once. Sequencing was done on a sample of PBMCs. The receptors stem from a human donor in good health (CMV status not recorded). Some clones in this sample may be carry-over from other donors' samples.

Points on this clonotype: With a much larger clone just one base away, this may be a read error. Likely a read error: the CDR3 ends without its conserved phenylalanine or tryptophan. CDR3 region: CASSGGPQGEAFC. The CDR3 nucleotides are TGTGCCAGCAGCGGGGGTCCACAGGGTGAAGCTTTCTGT. The chain uses TRBV11-3 and TRBJ1-1, with TRBD1 as a possible D gene (6 bases). V was clipped by 5 bases and J by 7 bases, with 14 bases between them. Germline CDR1 is SGHNT and CDR2 is YENEEA. CDR3 size: 13 residues.

The genes are TRBV3-1 and TRBJ1-2, with 10 bases lining up with TRBD1. The length of the CDR3 is 15 residues. The germline V gene encodes CDR1 LGHDT and CDR2 YNNKEL (reference sequence). V was pared by 3 bases and J by 4 bases, with 5 bases of the junction left unmatched. As DNA, the CDR3 is TGTGCCAGCAGCCAGCCGGGACAGGGGATCTATGGCTACACCTTC. It is translated as CASSQPGQGIYGYTF.

This clonotype was found once. At one of its ends the junction is not consistent with the germline gene, which may arise from a read error. The V call is TRBV4-1, the J call TRBJ2-2; D uncertain. This CDR3 is built from 16 residues. The germline CDR1 and CDR2 sequences are MGHRA and YSYEKL. CDR3 nucleotides: TGTGCCAGCAGCCAAGTTATGGCTAGGAACACCGGGGAGCTGTTTTTT. It specifies CASSQVMARNTGELFF.

This clonotype was recorded at least ten times. The CDR3 loop is CASSLSLSGQPQHF. The CDR3 DNA is TGTGCCAGCAGCTTAAGTCTCAGCGGTCAGCCCCAGCATTTT. The chain carries TRBV7-9 and TRBJ1-5; no reliable D call. V was trimmed by 2 bases and J by 6 bases, leaving 11 bases between them. This CDR3 is 14 amino acids long. Germline V gene data show CDR1 as SEHNR and CDR2 as FQNEAQ (reference sequence).

This clonotype has a count of ten or more. This CDR3 is CAISESGRSGTASSHTF. CDR3 coding DNA: TGTGCCATCAGTGAGTCGGGCCGGTCCGGGACGGCATCTAGCCACACCTTC. The chain is built from TRBV10-3 and TRBJ1-2; the D gene is possibly TRBD1 (5 bases). Germline CDR1 reads ENHRY; CDR2 reads SYGVKD. This CDR3 is 17 amino acids long. The ends were cut back, 0 bases at V and 12 bases at J, with 26 bases in the middle.

This clonotype was seen ten or more times. The V gene is TRBV25-1, the J gene TRBJ1-2; D is ambiguous. The V gene's germline CDR1 is MGHDK and CDR2 SYGVNS. The CDR3 covers 11 residues. V was trimmed by 2 bases and J by 9 bases, leaving 7 bases between them. DNA of the CDR3: TGTGCCAGCAGTGAAGTAATAAGCTACACCTTC. Encoded protein: CASSEVISYTF.

The chain has TRBV10-3 and TRBJ2-7; TRBD2 matches at 8 bases. This CDR3 is built from 15 residues. Germline CDR1 reads ENHRY; CDR2 reads SYGVKD. V trimming: 3 bases; J trimming: 2 bases; junction bases outside the gene matches: 6. The CDR3 nucleotides are TGTGCCATCAGTGATAAAGGTAGCGGGGCCTACGAGCAGTACTTC. Translated: CAISDKGSGAYEQYF.

This clonotype has a count of ten or more. The chain employs TRBV4-1 and TRBJ2-7, with 10 bases fitting TRBD1. The J segment lost 5 bases and the V segment lost 4 bases, leaving 11 bases of the junction unmatched. There are 16 residues in the CDR3. Germline CDR1 is MGHRA and CDR2 is YSYEKL. This CDR3 reads CASSRTTGTGVDEQYF. DNA of the CDR3: TGCGCCAGCAGCCGCACTACCGGGACAGGGGTGGACGAGCAGTACTTC.

This clonotype was seen at least ten times. The chain carries TRBV9 and TRBJ2-7, with D unresolved. Trimming took 0 bases from V and 2 from J, leaving 18 bases between them. This CDR3 has 17 amino acids. CDR1 SGDLS and CDR2 YYNGEE come from the germline V gene. The CDR3 loop reads CASSVVEGQNDTYEQYF. Here the CDR3 DNA reads TGTGCCAGCAGCGTAGTCGAAGGGCAGAACGATACCTACGAGCAGTACTTC.

The sample holds many counts of this clonotype. This CDR3 reads CASSLEPGLDYGYTF. In DNA form, the CDR3 reads TGTGCCAGCAGCTTAGAGCCGGGTTTAGACTATGGCTACACCTTC. This sequence joins TRBV7-2 and TRBJ1-2; D not resolved. Trimming took 1 base from V and 3 from J, leaving 12 bases between them. This CDR3 spans 15 amino acids. Per germline, CDR1 SGHTA and CDR2 FQGNSA.

This clonotype was counted between two and nine times. The chain employs TRBV30 and TRBJ2-4; weak D call: TRBD1 (9 bases). The length of the CDR3 is 18 residues. CDR1 and CDR2 (germline): GTSNPN, SVGIG (reference sequence). Between the trimmed V and J ends, which lost 1 base and 0 bases, there was a span of 19 bases. CDR3 sequence reads: CAWSAAGGQGIAKNIQYF. The DNA of the CDR3 is TGTGCCTGGAGTGCCGCGGGGGGACAGGGAATAGCCAAAAACATTCAGTACTTC.

This clonotype was observed many times. CDR3: CASSLGDLYGYTF. CDR3 in DNA: TGTGCCAGCAGCTTAGGGGATCTCTATGGCTACACCTTC. V and J are TRBV7-2 and TRBJ1-2; D not resolved. Germline CDR1 is SGHTA and CDR2 is FQGNSA. The germline V and J ends were trimmed by 1 base and 4 bases, with 7 bases remaining between them. CDR3 size: 13 residues. The whole variable domain, filled in from reference TRBV7-2 and TRBJ1-2, reads GAGVSQSPSNKVTEKGKDVELRCDPISGHTALYWYRQSLGQGLEFLIYFQGNSAPDKSGLPSDRFSAERTGGSVSTLTIQRTQQEDSAVYLCASSLGDLYGYTFGSGTRLTVV.

This clonotype has a handful of counts. The chain carries TRBV7-9 and TRBJ1-1; TRBD1 aligns across 7 bases. V was pared by 4 bases and J by 3 bases, with 5 bases of the junction left unmatched. Germline values: CDR1 SEHNR, CDR2 FQNEAQ (reference sequence). The CDR3 is made up of 14 amino acids. The CDR3 bases are TGTGCCAGCAGCTCATGGGACAGCCACACTGAAGCTTTCTTT. It specifies CASSSWDSHTEAFF.

This chain connects TRBV15 to TRBJ1-1; D might be TRBD1 (5 bases). The germline CDR1 and CDR2 sequences are LNHNV and YYDKDF (reference sequence). This CDR3 has 15 residues. Between the trimmed V and J ends, which lost 5 bases and 1 base, there was a span of 14 bases. The CDR3 sequence: CATSGHEGTNTEAFF. The DNA for the CDR3 is TGTGCCACCAGCGGTCACGAGGGGACGAACACTGAAGCTTTCTTT.

This clonotype was detected many times. The chain's CDR3 is CASSYSRASGGYEIQDTQYF. CDR3 nucleotide sequence: TGTGCCAGCAGTTACTCGAGGGCTAGCGGGGGGTACGAGATTCAAGATACGCAGTATTTT. The rearrangement uses TRBV6-6 and TRBJ2-3; TRBD2 matches 11 bases. The CDR3 contains 20 residues. Germline trimming cut 0 bases from V and 5 bases from J; bases unmatched to any gene: 16. The germline CDR1 and CDR2 sequences are MNHNY and SVGAGI (reference sequence).

This clonotype was recorded at least ten times. The chain joins TRBV28 to TRBJ2-5; no definite D call. Trimming shortened V by 7 bases and J by 14 bases, and 26 bases separated the two germline ends. In germline, CDR1 is MDHEN, CDR2 SYDVKM. There are 14 residues in the CDR3. CDR3 protein: CASTNVVNSLPSYF. The CDR3 DNA is TGTGCCAGCACTAATGTTGTCAACTCCCTCCCAAGCTACTTC. The entire variable domain, with the rest obtained from reference TRBV28 and TRBJ2-5, is as follows: DVKVTQSSRYLVKRTGEKVFLECVQDMDHENMFWYRQDPGLGLRLIYFSYDVKMKEKGDIPEGYSVSREKKERFSLILESASTNQTSMYLCASTNVVNSLPSYFGPGTRLLVL.

This clonotype has a count of ten or more. V usage is TRBV12-3 or TRBV12-4 and J usage is TRBJ2-7, with TRBD1 as a possible D gene (5 bases). V was shortened by 6 bases and J by 5 bases, with 14 bases between the two germline ends. This CDR3 is built from 13 residues. CDR3 residues: CASSPDWGDEQYF. CDR3 coding DNA: TGTGCCAGCAGCCCTGACTGGGGCGACGAGCAGTACTTC.

The J gene is TRBJ2-1, the V gene TRBV6-6, with a possible D match to TRBD2 (7 bases). Trimming took off 0 bases at V and 7 bases at J, with 16 bases between the two ends. There are 16 residues in the CDR3. Germline V gene lookup returns CDR1 MNHNY and CDR2 SVGAGI (reference sequence). CDR3 protein: CASSYSSGGAGNEQFF. DNA of the CDR3: TGTGCCAGCAGTTACTCGTCTGGGGGGGCGGGTAATGAGCAGTTCTTC.

The table lists this clonotype with many counts. The chain carries TRBV12-3 or TRBV12-4 and TRBJ2-6, with 10 bases fitting TRBD2. V lost 4 bases to trimming and J lost 0 bases; unmatched junction nucleotides: 3. The CDR3 is 17 residues long. DNA for the CDR3: TGTGCCAGCAGTTGGAGCGGGAGGGCCTCTGGGGCCAACGTCCTGACTTTC. Its protein is CASSWSGRASGANVLTF.

This clonotype showed up just a few times. The chain links TRBV3-1 to TRBJ2-5; D is perhaps TRBD2 (5 bases). This CDR3 region has 21 residues. Germline CDR1 LGHDT, CDR2 YNNKEL (reference sequence). Trimming stripped 0 bases from V and 4 bases from J, with 30 bases between. The CDR3 here is CASSQEAIALQEEISGETQYF. The CDR3 DNA sequence: TGTGCCAGCAGCCAAGAAGCGATAGCACTTCAGGAGGAGATCAGTGGAGAGACCCAGTACTTC.